The next 27 T cell receptor beta chains were all read from a single sample in a study of Ad26.COV2.S vaccination and SARS-CoV-2 variants. Assay used: immunoSEQ multiplex PCR; TCRdb lists only in-frame clones, some missing. The data contain roughly 250,000 clones, approximately 88% of them singletons. Treatment reported: around 19 received Ad26.COV2.S at low or high dose, single or two shots; about 5 received placebo; per-sample allocation not given. Each sample was drawn 63 days after the first injection (of vaccine or placebo). Here the sequenced sample was peripheral blood, taken in a trial of Ad26.COV2.S vaccine versus placebo. The receptors here all came from a person between 18 and 65 years old who received the Ad26.COV2.S COVID-19 vaccine or a placebo.

A single count supports this clone. The rearrangement links TRBV7-2 to TRBJ2-1; D unclear. The germline CDR1 and CDR2 sequences are SGHTA and FQGNSA. Trimming shortened V by 6 bases and J by 7 bases, and 7 bases separated the two germline ends. The CDR3 runs 11 residues. The CDR3 coding sequence is TGTGCCAGCAGACTCGGAAATGAGCAGTTCTTC. Amino acid sequence: CASRLGNEQFF.

The chain carries TRBV5-1 and TRBJ2-3; 9 bases are shared with TRBD2. The germline gives CDR1 SGHRS, CDR2 YFSETQ. The CDR3 loop spans 16 amino acids. Germline trimming cut 4 bases from V and 2 bases from J; bases unmatched to any gene: 8. CDR3 sequence: CASSAATSGPTDTQYF. CDR3 nucleotides: TGCGCCAGCAGCGCGGCGACTAGCGGACCCACAGATACGCAGTATTTT.

CDR3 in amino acids: CASSHGGGNEKLFF. CDR3 in DNA: TGCGCCAGCAGCCATGGCGGGGGAAATGAAAAACTGTTTTTT. The genes are TRBV4-3 and TRBJ1-4; D perhaps matches TRBD1 (5 bases). The CDR3 totals 14 residues. The germline V gene has CDR1 LGHNA and CDR2 YSLEER. V was shortened by 3 bases and J by 5 bases, with 10 bases between the two germline ends.

This chain links TRBV7-9 with TRBJ1-3, with D tentatively TRBD1 (6 bases). V lost 4 bases and J lost 5, with 9 bases in between. Germline lookup yields CDR1 SEHNR and CDR2 FQNEAQ (reference sequence). The CDR3 spans 13 residues. The CDR3 coding sequence is TGTGCCAGCAGCTACAGGGAAAGAAACACCATATATTTT. Amino acids: CASSYRERNTIYF.

This sequence joins TRBV7-2 and TRBJ2-7; possible D gene TRBD1, 5 bases. Germline V gene sequence: CDR1 SGHTA, CDR2 FQGNSA. The CDR3 spans 14 residues. V shed 5 bases and J shed 2 bases, with 13 bases lying between them. This CDR3 reads CASSHKIGAYEQYF. Written as DNA, the CDR3 is TGTGCCAGCAGCCATAAGATAGGGGCCTACGAGCAGTACTTC. Variable domain in full (rest from reference TRBV7-2 and TRBJ2-7): GAGVSQSPSNKVTEKGKDVELRCDPISGHTALYWYRQSLGQGLEFLIYFQGNSAPDKSGLPSDRFSAERTGGSVSTLTIQRTQQEDSAVYLCASSHKIGAYEQYFGPGTRLTVT.

This clone came up once. The genes are TRBV5-5 and TRBJ2-5; D may be TRBD1 (6 bases). V gave up 0 bases and J gave up 2 bases, with 8 bases separating them. The CDR3 loop spans 14 amino acids. Germline V gives CDR1 SGHKS, CDR2 YYEKEE (reference sequence). CDR3 sequence reads: CASSLEGGQETQYF. The CDR3 nucleotides are TGTGCCAGCAGCTTGGAAGGGGGACAAGAGACCCAGTACTTC.

V is TRBV27 and J is TRBJ1-2; weak D call: TRBD1 (6 bases). This CDR3 region has 13 residues. Germline V gives CDR1 MNHEY, CDR2 SMNVEV (reference sequence). V was pared by 3 bases and J by 4 bases, with 9 bases between. CDR3 nucleotides: TGTGCCAGCAGTTTGGGGGCAGGCTATGGCTACACCTTC. Translated: CASSLGAGYGYTF.

This rearrangement joins TRBV7-9 to TRBJ2-1; D is uncertain. With 3 bases removed from V and 6 bases from J, the gap between germline ends came to 15 bases. The V gene's germline CDR1 is SEHNR and CDR2 FQNEAQ (reference sequence). This CDR3 comprises 15 residues. The CDR3 spells CASSFVGQVGNEQFF. As DNA, the CDR3 is TGTGCCAGCAGCTTTGTAGGGCAGGTGGGCAATGAGCAGTTCTTC. Full variable domain (remainder filled in from reference TRBV7-9 and TRBJ2-1): DTGVSQNPRHKITKRGQNVTFRCDPISEHNRLYWYRQTLGQGPEFLTYFQNEAQLEKSRLLSDRFSAERPKGSFSTLEIQRTEQGDSAMYLCASSFVGQVGNEQFFGPGTRLTVL.

The chain uses TRBV6-5 and TRBJ1-2; possible D gene TRBD1, 5 bases. CDR1 is MNHEY and CDR2 is SVGAGI in the germline V gene. This CDR3 region has 14 residues. Trimming stripped 5 bases from V and 5 bases from J, with 15 bases between. CDR3 region: CASSPTGRKYGYTF. CDR3 bases: TGTGCCAGCAGTCCTACGGGACGGAAATATGGCTACACCTTC.

This chain joins TRBV4-1 and TRBJ2-7, with 7 bases fitting TRBD2. Germline V lookup: CDR1 MGHRA, CDR2 YSYEKL. The CDR3 sequence is 14 residues long. Trimming at V came to 2 bases and at J to 3 bases, leaving 4 bases not matched to a gene. CDR3 in amino acids: CASSQQLAFYEQYF. CDR3 DNA sequence: TGCGCCAGCAGCCAACAACTAGCGTTCTACGAGCAGTACTTC.

The chain joins TRBV5-1 to TRBJ1-2, with TRBD1 matching 10 bases. V trimming: 4 bases; J trimming: 6 bases; junction bases outside the gene matches: 6. The CDR3 sequence is 14 residues long. Per the germline V gene, CDR1 is SGHRS and CDR2 is YFSETQ. CDR3 nucleotide sequence: TGCGCCAGCAGCGATAAGGGACAGGGGAATGGCTACACCTTC. This encodes CASSDKGQGNGYTF.

This rearrangement joins TRBV2 to TRBJ2-7; D possibly corresponds to TRBD1 (6 bases). The CDR3 is 11 residues long. Germline V gene data show CDR1 as SNHLY and CDR2 as FYNNEI. Trimming shortened V by 7 bases and J by 3 bases, and 7 bases separated the two germline ends. For the CDR3, the DNA is TGTGCCAGCACAGGGGTCTACGAGCAGTACTTC. This translates into CASTGVYEQYF.

The chain joins TRBV7-2 to TRBJ2-1; 10 nucleotides agree with TRBD2. Germline V gene sequence: CDR1 SGHTA, CDR2 FQGNSA. V dropped 1 base and J dropped 10; count of bases not matched to a gene: 7. This CDR3 comprises 15 residues. CDR3 DNA sequence: TGTGCCAGCAGCTTAGTGGCTAGCGGGAGCCCCGAGCAGTTCTTC. This sequence encodes CASSLVASGSPEQFF.

The chain joins TRBV7-2 to TRBJ1-2; D gene ambiguous. Germline CDR1 SGHTA, CDR2 FQGNSA. The V end was cut by 8 bases, the J end by 0 bases, with 13 bases between. The CDR3 has 14 amino acids. The CDR3 reads CASRLDPTNYGYTF. The CDR3 DNA is TGTGCCAGCCGGCTGGACCCAACTAACTATGGCTACACCTTC.

The chain uses TRBV6-1 and TRBJ2-3, with 10 bases matching TRBD2. The CDR3 length is 13 residues. Germline CDR1 MNHNS, CDR2 SASEGT. Unmatched junction bases numbered 0, after V lost 4 bases and J lost 5 bases. The CDR3 reads CASSVAGGDTQYF. In nucleotides, the CDR3 is TGTGCCAGCAGTGTAGCGGGAGGAGATACGCAGTATTTT.

In this sample, this clone turned up once. The chain carries TRBV18 and TRBJ2-4; TRBD2 agrees at 8 bases. The CDR3 loop spans 13 amino acids. J lost 8 bases, V lost 6 bases, and 6 bases had no gene match. Germline V gene lookup returns CDR1 KGHSH and CDR2 LQKENI. The chain's CDR3 is CASSPGGEDIQYF. CDR3 sequence (DNA): TGTGCCAGCTCTCCGGGGGGGGAAGACATTCAGTACTTC.

The V and J genes are TRBV7-2 and TRBJ2-3; D remains unclear. The V gene lost 4 bases and the J gene lost 2 bases, with 10 bases spanning the gap. CDR1 is SGHTA and CDR2 is FQGNSA in the germline V gene. There are 14 residues in the CDR3. CDR3 nucleotides: TGTGCCAGCAGCTCAGGAAAATACACAGATACGCAGTATTTT. It encodes CASSSGKYTDTQYF.

The V and J genes are TRBV6-5 and TRBJ2-7; unclear D gene. Germline V gives CDR1 MNHEY, CDR2 SVGAGI. The germline V and J ends were trimmed by 0 bases and 6 bases, with 9 bases remaining between them. This CDR3 contains 13 residues. CDR3 DNA sequence: TGTGCCAGCAGTTACTCGCGGTGGGGCGAGCAGTACTTC. Translating it yields CASSYSRWGEQYF.

The V and J genes are TRBV7-3 and TRBJ1-3; weak D call: TRBD1 (5 bases). The CDR3 totals 14 residues. The germline V and J ends were trimmed by 1 base and 3 bases, with 7 bases remaining between them. Germline V CDR1 and CDR2: SGHTA, FQGTGA. As DNA, the CDR3 is TGTGCCAGCAGCTTAATTGGGGGTGGAAACACCATATATTTT. Its translation is CASSLIGGGNTIYF.

This chain connects TRBV11-1 to TRBJ2-5; 12 nucleotides line up with TRBD2. After removal of 0 bases from V and 2 bases from J, the junction contained 1 base not matched to a gene. The CDR3 runs 16 residues. Germline V lookup: CDR1 SGHAT, CDR2 FQDESV (reference sequence). CDR3 DNA sequence: TGTGCCAGCAGCTTAGCGCTAGCGGGGGGGCAAGAGACCCAGTACTTC. Protein sequence: CASSLALAGGQETQYF. Full variable domain (outside the CDR3, taken from reference TRBV11-1 and TRBJ2-5): EAEVAQSPRYKITEKSQAVAFWCDPISGHATLYWYRQILGQGPELLVQFQDESVVDDSQLPKDRFSAERLKGVDSTLKIQPAELGDSAMYLCASSLALAGGQETQYFGPGTRLLVL.

The rearrangement joins TRBV5-6 to TRBJ1-5; tentative D call: TRBD1 (5 bases). This CDR3 contains 15 residues. In germline, CDR1 is SGHDT, CDR2 YYEEEE. V shed 0 bases and J shed 1 base, with 8 bases lying between them. The CDR3 protein is CASSLAGGSNQPQHF. CDR3 coding DNA: TGTGCCAGCAGCTTGGCGGGGGGAAGCAATCAGCCCCAGCATTTT.

The V and J genes are TRBV27 and TRBJ2-7, with TRBD1 as a possible D gene (6 bases). This CDR3 region has 13 residues. Looked up from germline, CDR1 is MNHEY and CDR2 is SMNVEV (reference sequence). V gave up 10 bases and J gave up 1 base, with 14 bases separating them. The CDR3 region is CATRGRSSYEQYF. The CDR3 nucleotides are TGTGCCACCAGGGGACGTTCTTCCTACGAGCAGTACTTC.

This chain links TRBV19 with TRBJ2-3, with D perhaps given as TRBD1 or TRBD2 (5 bases each). CDR3 size: 16 residues. Looked up from germline, CDR1 is LNHDA and CDR2 is SQIVND (reference sequence). The V end lost 3 bases, the J end lost 2 bases, and 15 bases lay between the germline ends. DNA of the CDR3: TGTGCCAGTAGTATCGGGGCGCTCCGTAACACAGATACGCAGTATTTT. Translated, it gives CASSIGALRNTDTQYF.

This clone has only one observation. This sequence joins TRBV19 and TRBJ1-3; 8 bases align to TRBD1. The CDR3 runs 16 residues. In germline, CDR1 is LNHDA, CDR2 SQIVND (reference sequence). V lost 6 bases, J lost 2 bases, and 9 bases stayed unmatched. DNA of the CDR3: TGTGCCAGTAGCGCGGACAGGGAAGGGGCTGGAAACACCATATATTTT. It is translated as CASSADREGAGNTIYF.

This clone was observed at least ten times. J is TRBJ2-2 and V is TRBV19; D is perhaps TRBD1 (6 bases). Trimming cost V 2 bases and J 4 bases, with 14 bases left between them. Germline V gene sequence: CDR1 LNHDA, CDR2 SQIVND (reference sequence). This CDR3 contains 16 residues. CDR3 nucleotides: TGTGCCAGTAGTATACGGCGACAGGAAAGCACCGGGGAGCTGTTTTTT. Translating gives CASSIRRQESTGELFF. The variable domain in full, with the rest retrieved from reference TRBV19 and TRBJ2-2, is DGGITQSPKYLFRKEGQNVTLSCEQNLNHDAMYWYRQDPGQGLRLIYYSQIVNDFQKGDIAEGYSVSREKKESFPLTVTSAQKNPTAFYLCASSIRRQESTGELFFGEGSRLTVL.

The chain has TRBV6-2 or TRBV6-3 and TRBJ2-5; tentative D call: TRBD2 (6 bases). Germline V gene sequence: CDR1 MNHEY, CDR2 SVGEGT. Between the trimmed V and J ends, which lost 4 bases and 2 bases, there was a span of 14 bases. The CDR3 totals 15 residues. Written as DNA, the CDR3 is TGTGCCAGCAGTTTCCTCGGGACTCAGCAAGAGACCCAGTACTTC. As protein: CASSFLGTQQETQYF.

The J gene is TRBJ2-1, the V gene TRBV5-1; 10 nucleotides match TRBD2. The CDR3 runs to 17 residues. V shed 1 base and J 0 bases; nucleotides not matched to a gene: 4. Germline CDR1 is SGHRS and CDR2 is YFSETQ. CDR3 sequence reads: CASSLTGLADSYNEQFF. The CDR3 DNA sequence: TGCGCCAGCAGCTTGACTGGACTAGCGGACTCCTACAATGAGCAGTTCTTC.